This T cell receptor (beta chain) was sequenced in a study of T cells in Graves' hyperthyroidism and ophthalmopathy. TCR beta CDR3 regions were amplified from RNA transcripts. The HTBI primer set served for first-round RT-PCR of the TCR CDR3. MiXCR, applied by TCRdb to the multiplex PCR reads, yields one record per CDR3 protein. The table lists approximately 700,000 distinct CDR3 sequences, roughly 17% of them singletons. Study results and limitations: Progression to ophthalmopathy was predicted a median of roughly seven months early.

This clonotype has ten or more counts. The antigen remains unidentified. The receptor was isolated from a man in his late teens or twenties with Graves' hyperthyroidism. The sample was blood.

The CDR3 region has the DNA TGCAGTGCTAGAGACAGGCGGGAGACCCAGTACTTC. Protein sequence: CSARDRRETQYF. The rearrangement links TRBV20-1 to TRBJ2-5; no clear D. V lost 0 bases to trimming and J lost 5 bases, with 7 bases between them. The germline V gene has CDR1 DFQATT and CDR2 SNEGSKA (reference sequence). This CDR3 has 12 amino acids.